Listed below are T cell receptor beta chains from one sample, sequenced in a study of cytomegalovirus exposure and HLA in healthy donors. Generated by immunoSEQ multiplex PCR, the TCRdb table keeps only in-frame clones and is missing some. Counted here are roughly 180,000 clones, about four fifths occurring once; the ten biggest clones make up 2.9%. The sequenced sample was PBMCs. These receptors all come from a female donor in good health and CMV-seronegative. Each CDR3 is given with its conserved first and last residue. Fields, in order: V gene, J gene, CDR3 length, CDR3 protein.

>TRBV5-1|TRBJ2-5|14
CASRGSSGQETQYF
>TRBV5-1|TRBJ2-5|15
CASSPGQRAEETQYF
>TRBV5-1|TRBJ2-5|16
CASSPGLAGGSETQYF
>TRBV10-3|TRBJ2-3|16
CAISEIISEGTDTQYF
>TRBV7-8|TRBJ1-1|15
CASSPQGKVNTEAFF
>TRBV29-1|TRBJ2-5|13
CNVDRGSLETQYF
>TRBV13|TRBJ2-3|15
CASSHGGTRTDTQYF
>TRBV10-3|TRBJ1-5|13
CASGGLSNQPQHF
>TRBV7-9|TRBJ2-3|12
CASSPSGHTQYF
>TRBV6-1|TRBJ2-2|16
CASSELNRGDTGELFF
>TRBV5-1|TRBJ1-4|16
CASSPGSTGPNEKLFF
>TRBV6-5|TRBJ2-7|15
CASSYSGQGAYEQYF
>TRBV19|TRBJ2-7|15
CASSLAAGVAYEQYF
>TRBV5-4|TRBJ2-7|15
CASSLVAGATYEQYF
>TRBV15|TRBJ2-7|15
CATSRGGTGAYEQYF
>TRBV2|TRBJ2-7|12
CASSAQGYEQYF
>TRBV25-1|TRBJ1-5|15
CASSEYGSAAGPQHF
>TRBV2|NA|15
CASSERLTGFYEQYF
>TRBV7-9|TRBJ2-7|14
CASSQGMGSYEQYF
>TRBV9|TRBJ2-5|15
CASSEASGRGETQYF
>TRBV18|TRBJ1-5|15
CASSPLDWRGQPQHF
>TRBV7-2|TRBJ2-7|14
CASSFKTTGYEQYF
>TRBV7-9|TRBJ1-5|17
CASSSGLGVTSNQPQHF
>TRBV7-2|TRBJ2-7|14
CASSLGVQNYEQYF
>TRBV28|TRBJ1-3|15
CASSPTGLLGNTIYF
>TRBV27|TRBJ1-1|14
CASSLRARNTEAFF
>TRBV9|TRBJ2-2|17
CASSANTGTRNTGELFF
>TRBV18|TRBJ2-5|14
CASSPPGLAETQYF
>TRBV7-8|NA|14
CASSGDRGFGEQYF
>TRBV18|TRBJ1-5|13
CASSSAESQPQHF
>TRBV5-6|TRBJ2-5|15
CASSSWGQIQETQYF
>TRBV6-5|TRBJ2-2|15
CASRIQGTAPGELFF
>TRBV6-5|TRBJ1-5|14
CASSYDTRGQPQHF
>TRBV4-2|TRBJ2-5|16
CASSLRLAGGEETQYF
>TRBV5-4|TRBJ2-2|15
CASSFRAGGAGELFF
>TRBV6-1|TRBJ1-4|14
CASSLVVIGEKLFF
>TRBV5-1|TRBJ2-1|18
CASSSGLAGVSSYNEQFF
>TRBV30|TRBJ2-5|13
CAWSGSGGETQYF
>TRBV6-6|TRBJ1-1|11
CAIIRDSEAFF
>TRBV2|TRBJ1-1|14
CASSGTLQDTEAFF
>TRBV7-2|TRBJ1-2|15
CASSRDSSANYGYTF
>TRBV7-3|TRBJ2-3|13
CASSLTTTDTQYF
>TRBV4-3|TRBJ2-1|18
CASSQERRRVPSYNEQFF
>TRBV9|TRBJ2-3|14
CASSVSASTDTQYF
>TRBV7-3|TRBJ2-3|15
CASSLTDSGGYTQYF
>TRBV7-6|TRBJ2-7|16
CASSLGPSGSTYEQYF
>TRBV2|TRBJ2-5|14
CASNEVPSGETQYF